One and the same sample provided the 9 T cell receptor beta chains below, sequenced in a study of shared clonotypes between healthy human individuals. Method: immunoSEQ multiplex PCR; TCRdb's copy keeps in-frame clones and lacks some. The data show around 1.9 million clones, just over 90% seen once. Naive-designated CD8 cells lacked CD45RO, were positively enriched for CCR7, and omitted terminally differentiated effector memory CD45RA+ cells. The source material was naive CD8+ T cells from PBMCs. These receptors were collected from a man aged 18 to 30 in good health. Some clones in this sample may be carry-over from other donors' samples.

This chain joins TRBV9 and TRBJ2-7; 10 bases agree with TRBD2. There are 14 residues in the CDR3. The V gene end was trimmed by 5 bases and the J gene end by 4 bases; junction bases not matched to a gene: 6. Germline assignment: CDR1 SGDLS and CDR2 YYNGEE. CDR3 region: CASRLAGIVYEQYF. The CDR3 DNA is TGTGCCAGCAGACTAGCGGGAATAGTTTACGAGCAGTACTTC.

The V call is TRBV15, the J call TRBJ2-7; no clear D. Trimming pared 4 bases from V and 0 bases from J, leaving 7 bases between. Per the germline V gene, CDR1 is LNHNV and CDR2 is YYDKDF (reference sequence). The CDR3 spans 13 residues. DNA for the CDR3: TGTGCCACCAGCATGGCTGGCTCCTACGAGCAGTACTTC. It translates to CATSMAGSYEQYF.

The chain combines TRBV7-9 with TRBJ2-7, with 7 bases that match TRBD1. The length of the CDR3 is 15 residues. From germline, CDR1 is SEHNR and CDR2 FQNEAQ (reference sequence). With 6 bases clipped from V and 2 bases from J, the junction kept 10 bases outside the gene matches. CDR3 nucleotides: TGTGCCAGCAGTCCGGGACAGCACCAAGCCTACGAGCAGTACTTC. It encodes CASSPGQHQAYEQYF.

This clone was recorded once. This sequence joins TRBV2 and TRBJ2-4; 7 bases are shared with TRBD2. The junction had 5 bases not matched to a gene; V was cut back by 3 bases and J by 3 bases. CDR1 SNHLY and CDR2 FYNNEI come from the germline V gene. The CDR3 loop spans 15 amino acids. CDR3 in DNA: TGTGCCAGCAGTGAGAACTGGGGGGGCAAAAACATTCAGTACTTC. Protein sequence: CASSENWGGKNIQYF.

The chain couples TRBV11-2 to TRBJ2-1; 8 bases line up with TRBD1. V trimming: 3 bases; J trimming: 8 bases; junction bases outside the gene matches: 12. Germline assignment: CDR1 SGHAT and CDR2 FQNNGV. This CDR3 has 16 amino acids. CDR3 in amino acids: CASSFPAGQGGDEQFF. CDR3 nucleotide sequence: TGTGCCAGCAGCTTCCCAGCTGGACAGGGTGGCGATGAGCAGTTCTTC.

The chain carries TRBV9 and TRBJ2-1, with D maybe TRBD2 (6 bases). This CDR3 spans 12 amino acids. Trimming removed 0 bases at V and 9 bases at J, with 7 bases between. Per the germline V gene, CDR1 is SGDLS and CDR2 is YYNGEE. CDR3: CASSVAGVEQFF. The CDR3 coding sequence is TGTGCCAGCAGCGTAGCGGGAGTTGAGCAGTTCTTC.

This clone occurred a few times. The chain couples TRBV29-1 to TRBJ2-2; no definite D call. The CDR3 spans 12 residues. Looked up from germline, CDR1 is SQVTM and CDR2 is ANQGSEA. With 7 bases removed from V and 6 bases from J, the gap between germline ends came to 12 bases. The CDR3 loop is CSAATEPGELFF. For the CDR3, the DNA is TGCAGCGCTGCCACTGAGCCCGGGGAGCTGTTTTTT.

The CDR3, as DNA: TGTGCCAGCAGCTTAGTTCCAGGGACGGGCGAGCAGTACTTC. Amino acids: CASSLVPGTGEQYF. This sequence joins TRBV7-9 and TRBJ2-7, with D perhaps assigned TRBD1 or TRBD2 (5 bases each). The CDR3 has 14 residues. Trimming took off 1 base at V and 6 bases at J, with 13 bases between the two ends. Germline lookup yields CDR1 SEHNR and CDR2 FQNEAQ (reference sequence).

This chain links TRBV27 with TRBJ2-7; 7 bases agree with TRBD2. J was trimmed by 8 bases and V by 2 bases; bases with no gene match: 9. Per germline, CDR1 MNHEY and CDR2 SMNVEV (reference sequence). The CDR3 loop spans 14 amino acids. CDR3 protein: CASSLGTIHTQQYF. DNA for the CDR3: TGTGCCAGCAGTTTAGGGACTATACATACACAGCAGTACTTC.